This T cell receptor (beta chain) originates from a study of blood T cell repertoires in COVID-19. The authors' processing: Reference gene primer amplification in the assay estimated nucleated cell counts. Some clones are missing from TCRdb's copy, which holds only in-frame ones; the method was immunoSEQ multiplex PCR. V, J and clone size are those of that table, while D and trimming were read from the DNA. Seen here are around 470,000 clones, about 92% observed once, and the top ten hold less than 0.75%. The CDR3 totals 14 residues. Trimming took 3 bases from V and 0 from J, leaving 7 bases between them. Germline V gene data show CDR1 as LGHDT and CDR2 as YNNKEL (reference sequence). Only one count was recorded for this clone. Which cohort a participant joined came from the clinical history participants gave.

The gene calls are TRBV3-1 (or the pseudogene TRBV3-2) and TRBJ2-3; tentative D call: TRBD2 (5 bases). What was sequenced was PBMCs or T cells enriched from blood (not recorded which). The clonotype originates from a young man who had recovered from COVID-19. This CDR3 reads CASSQTISTDTQYF. The CDR3 coding sequence is TGTGCCAGCAGCCAGACTATAAGCACAGATACGCAGTATTTT.